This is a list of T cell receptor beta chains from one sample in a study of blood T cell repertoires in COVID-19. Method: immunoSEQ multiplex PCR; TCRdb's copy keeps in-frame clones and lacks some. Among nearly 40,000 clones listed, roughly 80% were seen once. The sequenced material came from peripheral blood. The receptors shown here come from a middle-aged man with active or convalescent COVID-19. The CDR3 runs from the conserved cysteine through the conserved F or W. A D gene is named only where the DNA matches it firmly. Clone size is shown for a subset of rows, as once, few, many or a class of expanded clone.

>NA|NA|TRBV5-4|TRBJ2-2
CASSLGRDSGELFF
TGTGCCAGCAGCTTGGGCAGGGACTCCGGGGAGCTGTTTTTT
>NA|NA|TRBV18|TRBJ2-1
CASSPVRGATYNEQFF
TGTGCCAGCTCACCAGTCAGGGGGGCTACCTACAATGAGCAGTTCTTC
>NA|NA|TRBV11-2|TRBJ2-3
CASVPVGGGFTDTQYF
TGTGCCAGCGTCCCAGTAGGGGGGGGATTCACAGATACGCAGTATTTT
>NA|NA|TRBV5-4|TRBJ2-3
CASSQEDRTDTQYF
TGTGCCAGCAGCCAGGAGGACCGCACAGATACGCAGTATTTT
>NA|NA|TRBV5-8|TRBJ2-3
CASSSGRGWGTDTQYF
TGTGCCAGCAGCTCCGGTCGGGGGTGGGGCACAGATACGCAGTATTTT
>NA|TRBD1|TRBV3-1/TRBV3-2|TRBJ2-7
CASSRDRGLNEQYF
TGTGCCAGCAGCCGGGACAGGGGGCTAAACGAGCAGTACTTC
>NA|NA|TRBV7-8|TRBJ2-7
CASNGGTLYEQYF
TGTGCCAGCAACGGCGGGACCCTATACGAGCAGTACTTC
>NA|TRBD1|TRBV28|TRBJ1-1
CASSPGQGTRHF
TGTGCCAGCAGTCCGGGACAGGGGACTCGGCATTTT
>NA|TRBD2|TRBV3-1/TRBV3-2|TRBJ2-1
CASSSLLAGVSYNEQFF
TGTGCCAGCAGCTCCTTACTAGCGGGGGTGTCCTACAATGAGCAGTTCTTC
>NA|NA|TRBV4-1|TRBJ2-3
CASSQVYGSADTQYF
TGCGCCAGCAGCCAAGTTTATGGTTCAGCAGATACGCAGTATTTT
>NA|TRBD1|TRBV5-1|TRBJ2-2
CASTGQGVTGELFF
TGCGCCAGTACGGGACAGGGGGTCACCGGGGAGCTGTTTTTT
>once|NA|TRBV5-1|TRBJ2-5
CASSPRTVKETQYF
TGCGCCAGCAGCCCAAGGACAGTAAAAGAGACCCAGTACTTC
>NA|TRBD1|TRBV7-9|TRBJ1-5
CASSLTGGNNQPQHF
TGTGCCAGCAGCTTAACAGGGGGCAACAATCAGCCCCAGCATTTT
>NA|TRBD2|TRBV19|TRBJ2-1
CASSRAAGEGEQFF
TGTGCCAGTAGTAGGGCGGCGGGGGAGGGTGAGCAGTTCTTC
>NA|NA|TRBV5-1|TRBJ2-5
CAILVGETQYF
TGCGCCATCCTCGTCGGGGAGACCCAGTACTTC
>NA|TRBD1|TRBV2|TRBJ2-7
CASIERDRGSYEQYF
TGTGCCAGCATTGAAAGGGACAGGGGCTCCTACGAGCAGTACTTC
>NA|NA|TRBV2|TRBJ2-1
CASSEILRTYNEQFF
TGTGCCAGCAGTGAAATATTGAGAACCTACAATGAGCAGTTCTTC
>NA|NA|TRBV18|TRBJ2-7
CASSPQYGTYEQYF
TGTGCCAGCTCACCACAGTACGGGACCTACGAGCAGTACTTC
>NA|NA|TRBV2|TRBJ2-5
CASRVTMETQYF
TGTGCCAGCAGGGTGACTATGGAGACCCAGTACTTC
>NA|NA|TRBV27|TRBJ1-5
CASSSQGGNQPQHF
TGTGCCAGCAGCTCCCAAGGAGGCAATCAGCCCCAGCATTTT
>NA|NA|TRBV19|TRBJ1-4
CASSTGISSEKLFF
TGTGCCAGTAGTACAGGGATTTCAAGTGAAAAACTGTTTTTT
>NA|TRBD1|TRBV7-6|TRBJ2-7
CASSLDGQGRYEQYF
TGTGCCAGCAGCTTAGACGGACAGGGTCGGTACGAGCAGTACTTC
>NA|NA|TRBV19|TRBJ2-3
CASSIRTATDTQYF
TGTGCCAGTAGTATTCGGACAGCCACAGATACGCAGTATTTT
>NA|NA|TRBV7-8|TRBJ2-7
CASSLQTVPSSYEQYF
TGTGCCAGCAGCTTGCAGACAGTTCCAAGCTCCTACGAGCAGTACTTC
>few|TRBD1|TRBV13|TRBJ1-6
CASSSGDSNSPLHF
TGTGCCAGCAGCTCAGGGGACAGCAATTCACCCCTCCACTTT
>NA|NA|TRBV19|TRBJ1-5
CASSPRTVDSNQPQHF
TGTGCCAGTAGTCCTAGGACAGTAGATAGCAATCAGCCCCAGCATTTT
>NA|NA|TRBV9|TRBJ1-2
CASSDDRSYGYTF
TGTGCCAGCAGCGACGACAGGTCCTATGGCTACACCTTC
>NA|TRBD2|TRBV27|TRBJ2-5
CASSLSRLAGGLRETQYF
TGTGCCAGCAGTTTATCTCGACTCGCGGGGGGGCTCAGGGAGACCCAGTACTTC
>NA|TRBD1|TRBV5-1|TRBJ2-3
CASSPDRVADTQYF
TGCGCCAGCAGCCCGGACAGGGTGGCAGATACGCAGTATTTT
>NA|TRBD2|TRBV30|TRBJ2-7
CAWSSSGGAYEQYF
TGTGCCTGGAGCTCTAGCGGGGGGGCATACGAGCAGTACTTC
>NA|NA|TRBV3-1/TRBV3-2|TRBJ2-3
CASSQWSGKGTDTQYF
TGTGCCAGCAGCCAATGGTCGGGGAAAGGCACAGATACGCAGTATTTT
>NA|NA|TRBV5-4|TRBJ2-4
CASSPTAAKNIQYF
TGTGCCAGCAGCCCGACAGCAGCCAAAAACATTCAGTACTTC
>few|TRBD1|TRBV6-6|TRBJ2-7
CASSGQVYSYEQYF
TGTGCCAGCAGCGGACAGGTTTACTCCTACGAGCAGTACTTC
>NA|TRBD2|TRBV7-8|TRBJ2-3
CASSFRGGSDTQYF
TGTGCCAGCAGCTTCCGGGGGGGCTCGGATACGCAGTATTTT
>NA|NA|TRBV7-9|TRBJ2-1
CASSIRQSFYNEQFF
TGTGCCAGCAGCATCAGACAGTCCTTCTACAATGAGCAGTTCTTC
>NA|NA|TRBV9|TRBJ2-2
CASSSRGGGSAGELFF
TGTGCCAGCAGCTCGAGGGGAGGGGGTAGCGCCGGGGAGCTGTTTTTT
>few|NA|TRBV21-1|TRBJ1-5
CASSPWTGGVYQPQHF
TGTGCCAGCAGCCCTTGGACAGGGGGCGTTTATCAGCCCCAGCATTTT
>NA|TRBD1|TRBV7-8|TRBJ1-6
CASSPGTAVSYNSPLHF
TGTGCCAGCAGCCCCGGGACAGCGGTCTCCTATAATTCACCCCTCCACTTT
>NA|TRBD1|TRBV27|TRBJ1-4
CASSLGTGRLANEKLFF
TGTGCCAGCAGTTTAGGGACAGGGAGGCTTGCTAATGAAAAACTGTTTTTT
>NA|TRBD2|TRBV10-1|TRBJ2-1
CASSEFPSGVDEQFF
TGCGCCAGCAGTGAGTTCCCTAGCGGGGTCGATGAGCAGTTCTTC
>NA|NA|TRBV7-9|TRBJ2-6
CASSFQQGKGANVLTF
TGTGCCAGCAGCTTTCAACAGGGTAAGGGGGCCAACGTCCTGACTTTC
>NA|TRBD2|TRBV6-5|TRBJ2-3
CASGFGTSITDTQYF
TGTGCCAGCGGATTCGGGACTAGCATAACAGATACGCAGTATTTT
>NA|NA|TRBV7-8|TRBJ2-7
CASSRDSVISYEQYF
TGTGCCAGCAGCAGGGACTCTGTAATCTCCTACGAGCAGTACTTC
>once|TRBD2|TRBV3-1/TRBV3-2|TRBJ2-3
CASSRLAGSTDTQYF
TGTGCCAGCAGCCGACTAGCGGGGAGCACAGATACGCAGTATTTT
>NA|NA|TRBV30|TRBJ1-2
CAWSVAGGWYGYTF
TGTGCCTGGAGTGTAGCGGGGGGCTGGTATGGCTACACCTTC
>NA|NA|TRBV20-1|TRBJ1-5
CSASIREGQPQHF
TGCAGTGCTAGTATCCGGGAGGGCCAGCCCCAGCATTTT
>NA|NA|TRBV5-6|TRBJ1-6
CASSLEGQQGNSPLHF
TGTGCCAGCAGCTTGGAGGGTCAGCAGGGAAATTCACCCCTCCACTTT
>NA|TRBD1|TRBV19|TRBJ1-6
CASSRTLTGGGSPLHF
TGTGCCAGTAGTCGCACCCTGACAGGGGGAGGTTCACCCCTCCACTTT
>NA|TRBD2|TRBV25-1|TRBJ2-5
CASSDLAGGKETQYF
TGTGCCAGCAGTGATCTAGCGGGGGGTAAAGAGACCCAGTACTTC
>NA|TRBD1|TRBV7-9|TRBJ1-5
CASSTDRGWGQPQHF
TGTGCCAGCAGCACCGACAGGGGGTGGGGTCAGCCCCAGCATTTT
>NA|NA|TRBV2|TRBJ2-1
CASRIALNEQFF
TGTGCCAGCAGAATAGCACTGAATGAGCAGTTCTTC
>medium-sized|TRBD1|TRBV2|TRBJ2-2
CASNGQGATGELFF
TGTGCCAGCAATGGGCAGGGGGCAACCGGGGAGCTGTTTTTT